This TCR beta chain was recorded in a study of shared clonotypes between healthy human individuals (dated by TCRdb to about 2020). Regarding the study in general: The cohort included three men and a couple of women between 18 and 49 years of age. Blood TCR repertoires of five healthy adults were deeply sequenced to estimate repertoire size and the extent of clonotype sharing between individuals. To increase sequencing depth and limit assay-specific biases, TCR repertoire library preparation and sequencing were carried out by different laboratories using diverse techniques. Each donor's leukapheresis produced roughly between roughly 0.85 and 10 billion PBMCs. Paper-wide results and their limitations: Pairwise subsampling led to the expectation that sequencing depth would affect the degree of clonotype sharing among donors. Because the study included only a small number of donors, the genetic and exposure-history diversity represented was limited. Sampling was limited to blood, and TCR repertoires in tissue likely differ from TCR repertoires in blood.

In regard to this clone: The antigen it recognizes is unknown. The sample holds no much larger clone one base away, and base qualities are not on file.

Using the deep immunoSEQ assay, multiplex PCR amplified TCR CDR3 regions from genomic DNA. Genomic DNA extracted from each cell subset was distributed evenly over all wells of several immunoSEQ 96-well plates, and each plate served as one replicate. For unsorted PBMC, roughly 270 ng genomic DNA, equal to roughly 33,000 T cell genomes, was loaded into each replicate PCR. Ten immunoSEQ deep assay plates were used to sequence unsorted PBMC genomic DNA. The purified libraries were quantified using a Qubit 3.0 fluorometer, sized with a Bioanalyzer 2100, and then quantified again using the KAPA Library Quantification kit. Every immunoSEQ 96-well plate was sequenced on a dedicated single-read 150-cycle Illumina NextSeq 550 flow cell. As for the original processing: The immunoSEQ output contained only junctional sequences without quality scores, so filtering could not match that applied to full-length reads. To assign V/J genes and CDR3, sequences were annotated using PyIR, a Python wrapper for IgBLAST v1.9, with IMGT germline references. Reads with weak V/J assignments (E-value above 1e-6), missing CDR3, stop codons, out-of-frame junctions, or ambiguous translated residues were removed. A V3J clonotype was defined by an identical inferred V gene, J gene, and CDR3 amino acid sequence. To compute the percentage overlap between repertoires, the number of shared unique clonotypes was divided by the size of the smaller repertoire. RTK rarefaction, the Chao1 estimator, and Recon v2.1 estimates of unobserved clonotypes were used to assess repertoire richness. Here the immuneACCESS table is served through TCRdb, limited to in-frame sequences with V and J called. Missing clones are a known gap in these copies; in checked studies unresolved V genes cover under half, and the rest lacks a known reason. The V and J calls and the clone size are those of that table, but D and trimming were determined from the DNA. This sample comprises about 600,000 clones, roughly 79% of them detected only once. The ten largest clones capture around 12% of the sample.

The CDR3 covers 15 residues, taking in both the cysteine and the phenylalanine. Just CDR3 DNA is preserved here, 45 bases in frame from base 1. Compared with germline, V lacks 4 bases and J lacks 0 bases; bases without a gene match: 1. According to the germline V gene, CDR1 reads LGHNA and CDR2 reads YSLEER. Healthy HIV-negative adults with no recently reported acute infections or vaccinations were included as donors. Every donor was a Caucasian adult residing in Nashville, Tennessee, USA. In the unsorted samples, 85 million to 100 million PBMCs were counted, and genomic DNA was extracted using the QIAamp DNA Blood Mini kit. After blood collection by leukapheresis, PBMCs were isolated using Ficoll-Histopaque density gradient centrifugation and then cryopreserved in the vapor phase of liquid nitrogen.

The TCR originated in a woman in her 40s in good health. Some clones in this sample may be carry-over from other donors' samples. The chain employs TRBV4-3 and TRBJ1-4; TRBD1 fits 8 bases in the junction. The specimen was PBMCs. The sequenced DNA: TGCGCCAGCAGCCTACAGGGGGCAACTAATGAAAAACTGTTTTTT. Its coded protein is CASSLQGATNEKLFF.